Below, 4 T cell receptor beta chains from the same sample are listed, as sequenced in a study of type 1 regulatory T cells. The antigens these receptors bind are not known. TCRdb redid the calling of the reads with MiXCR, one entry per CDR3 protein. The repertoire holds some 60,000 distinct CDR3 sequences, with around 62% as singletons. The sequencing input was cultured non-Tr1 T cells, either the whole culture or a sorted T cell fraction (not recorded which). These receptor sequences come from a human donor in good health.

This chain links TRBV25-1 with TRBJ2-7; tentative D call: TRBD1 (5 bases). The V gene's germline CDR1 is MGHDK and CDR2 SYGVNS. The CDR3 contains 12 residues. V lost 7 bases and J lost 4, with 11 bases in between. The CDR3 region has the DNA TGTGCCAGCAAGGGGAATGGGTACGAGCAGTACTTC. This translates into CASKGNGYEQYF.

The rearrangement links TRBV27 to TRBJ2-7; D is undetermined. The V gene lost 5 bases and the J gene lost 3 bases, with 14 bases spanning the gap. CDR3 length: 14 amino acids. Germline CDR1 and CDR2: MNHEY and SMNVEV (reference sequence). CDR3 sequence reads: CASSQMPKGYEQYF. In DNA, the CDR3 is TGTGCCAGCAGTCAGATGCCAAAGGGCTACGAGCAGTACTTC.

This sequence joins TRBV5-1 and TRBJ1-2; D is unresolved. CDR3 size: 17 residues. V lost 0 bases, J lost 0 bases, and 15 bases lay in between. CDR1 and CDR2 (germline): SGHRS, YFSETQ. The CDR3: CASSLDVGSQANYGYTF. In DNA form, the CDR3 reads TGCGCCAGCAGCTTGGATGTGGGGTCACAAGCTAACTATGGCTACACCTTC.

The CDR3 coding sequence is TGTGCCAGCAGCGTAGAGCCGGGACAGGGTAGCTATGGCTACACCTTC. Protein product: CASSVEPGQGSYGYTF. The V and J genes are TRBV9 and TRBJ1-2; 9 bases are a match to TRBD1. This CDR3 comprises 16 residues. J lost 4 bases, V lost 0 bases, and 7 bases had no gene match. The germline V gene has CDR1 SGDLS and CDR2 YYNGEE.